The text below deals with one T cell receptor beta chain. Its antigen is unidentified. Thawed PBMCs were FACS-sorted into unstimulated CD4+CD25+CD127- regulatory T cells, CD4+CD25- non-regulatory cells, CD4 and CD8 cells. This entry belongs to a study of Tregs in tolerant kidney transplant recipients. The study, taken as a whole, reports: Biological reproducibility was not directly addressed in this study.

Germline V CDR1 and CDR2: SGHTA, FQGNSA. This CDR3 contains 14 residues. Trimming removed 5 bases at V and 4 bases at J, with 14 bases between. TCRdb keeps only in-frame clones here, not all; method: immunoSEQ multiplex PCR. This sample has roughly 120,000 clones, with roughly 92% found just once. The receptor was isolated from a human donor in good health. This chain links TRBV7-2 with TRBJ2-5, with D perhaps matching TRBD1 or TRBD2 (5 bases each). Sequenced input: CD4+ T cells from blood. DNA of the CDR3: TGTGCCAGCAGCAAGGGGACCCGGCGAGAGACCCAGTACTTC. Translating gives CASSKGTRRETQYF.